This TCR beta chain was captured by sequencing in a study of patients and donors after allogeneic stem cell transplantation (TCRdb year 2020). Library generation was performed with RT-PCR. Sequencing used a NextSeq 550. The public reads were run again by TCRdb, first through fastp at Q25 and then through MiXCR, and only productive beta chains were kept. Rows merge per CDR3 protein into single entries with the most common DNA and genes. For this sample there are roughly 200,000 distinct CDR3 sequences; 35% to 50% appear just once. Approximately 30% of the sample is in the top ten clones. The CDR3 starts with the cysteine, ends with the phenylalanine, and has 14 residues. Kept here is only the CDR3 DNA, which spans 42 bases and is read in frame from base 1. Here V drops 6 bases and J drops 8 bases, and the junction holds 12 bases not matched to any gene. This clonotype was counted between two and nine times. The antigen it binds to is not known. Within one base of it there is no much larger clone, and no base qualities were kept.

This clonotype was sampled from a human donor who was either an allogeneic HSCT recipient or a stem cell or donor lymphocyte infusion donor (not recorded which). It is not recorded whose cells these are; they may come from a transplant donor. Sample: blood, either unsorted or a sorted T cell fraction (not recorded which). Here the chain combines TRBV12-3 or TRBV12-4 and TRBJ1-2, and TRBD1 aligns with 7 junction nucleotides. The DNA sequence is TGTGCCAGCAGCGGAGGGACAGCCACAGGAGGCTACACCTTC. Its protein reads: CASSGGTATGGYTF.